These T cell receptor beta chains were read from a single sample in a study of metastatic and nonmetastatic thyroid tumors. Via MiXCR, TCRdb re-called the PCR reads. In the table there are approximately 19,000 clones, around 15% of which are singletons. Sequences were obtained from blood. These receptors all stem from a female donor with papillary thyroid cancer or a benign thyroid nodule (not recorded which). Some clones in this sample may be carry-over from other donors' samples. CDR3s include the opening cysteine and the closing phenylalanine or tryptophan.

TRBJ2-7,TRBV15,CATSRDYPSGSYEQYF
TRBJ1-1,TRBV6-1,CASSEQSTLEAFF
TRBJ2-1,TRBV24-1,CATSDSAPQGAAYNEQFF
TRBJ2-5,TRBV20-1,CSWKGAETQYF
TRBJ2-2,TRBV2,CASRVGGDPGELFF
TRBJ1-5,TRBV3-1,CASSQGNQPQHF
TRBJ2-7,TRBV9,CASSTRQGGLYEQYF
TRBJ2-7,TRBV19,CASSRQGGSYEQYF
TRBJ2-7,TRBV28,CASSSMYEQYF
TRBJ2-7,TRBV7-2,CASSPLSSYEQYF
TRBJ2-3,TRBV27,CASSFQPGTYSTDTQYF
TRBJ2-1,TRBV7-2,CASSLALAGGLTYNEQFF
TRBJ1-1,TRBV5-8,CASLPGHLMNTEAFF
TRBJ2-1,TRBV11-2,CASIRQGSYNEQFF
TRBJ2-1,TRBV20-1,CSARVPRGSSYNAQFF
TRBJ1-5,TRBV7-9,CASSYAGGPNQPQHF
TRBJ2-5,TRBV3-1,CASSQGGETQYF
TRBJ2-1,TRBV20-1,CSASLITSGGYNEQFF
TRBJ2-7,TRBV5-1,CASSQDSYEQYF